This T cell receptor (beta chain) comes out of a study of cytomegalovirus exposure and HLA in healthy donors. On this clone: Its antigen remains unknown.

Assay used: immunoSEQ multiplex PCR; TCRdb lists only in-frame clones, some missing. The table lists 200,000 or so clones, about 90% of them singletons, with roughly 2.8% in the top ten. Overall study results and limits: Per published reports, the classifier diagnosed cytomegalovirus status with high specificity and sensitivity.

The study drew the donors from its approximately 120-subject validation cohort, separate from the approximately 700-subject first cohort. Sequencing used PBMCs. The clonotype comes from a woman in her late teens or twenties in good health and CMV-seronegative.

The CDR3 spells CASSLDFGSEQYF. CDR3 DNA sequence: TGTGCCAGCAGCTTAGATTTTGGGAGTGAGCAGTACTTC. V and J are TRBV7-9 and TRBJ2-7; D perhaps matches TRBD2 (5 bases). Trimming took 1 base from V and 7 from J, leaving 11 bases between them. The CDR3 runs to 13 residues. Germline-derived CDR1 and CDR2 are SEHNR and FQNEAQ (reference sequence).